One and the same sample provided the 24 T cell receptor beta chains below, sequenced in a study of control samples from healthy donors and cancer patients. Clones were sequenced by immunoSEQ multiplex PCR, and TCRdb holds only the in-frame ones, with some missing. The profile shows around 120,000 clones, roughly 91% of them singletons. The sequencing input was blood. Source of these receptors: a man in his forties in good health.

The rearrangement uses TRBV19 and TRBJ1-2, with 10 bases identical to TRBD1. The CDR3 contains 15 residues. Trimming took 2 bases from V and 8 from J; bases not matched to a gene: 8. The germline V gene encodes CDR1 LNHDA and CDR2 SQIVND (reference sequence). CDR3 in amino acids: CASSISGTGVYGYTF. The CDR3, as DNA: TGTGCCAGTAGTATATCCGGGACAGGGGTATACGGCTACACCTTC.

This chain joins TRBV11-3 and TRBJ2-3; 13 positions match TRBD2. The CDR3 consists of 20 residues. The J segment lost 2 bases and the V segment lost 0 bases, leaving 11 bases of the junction unmatched. Per the germline V gene, CDR1 is SGHNT and CDR2 is YENEEA. CDR3 region: CASSLEPPLAGGWNTDTQYF. In DNA, the CDR3 is TGTGCCAGCAGCTTAGAGCCCCCACTAGCGGGGGGGTGGAACACAGATACGCAGTATTTT.

The chain combines TRBV9 with TRBJ1-3; D remains unclear. Germline CDR1 reads SGDLS; CDR2 reads YYNGEE. Trimming removed 0 bases at V and 2 bases at J, with 12 bases between. This CDR3 contains 16 residues. The CDR3 protein is CASSVGPGSPGNTIYF. In DNA, the CDR3 is TGTGCCAGCAGCGTAGGTCCGGGGTCGCCTGGAAACACCATATATTTT.

The chain joins TRBV25-1 to TRBJ1-6; the D gene is possibly TRBD1 (5 bases). CDR1 and CDR2 from the germline V gene are MGHDK and SYGVNS. The CDR3 is 15 amino acids. Trimming cost V 3 bases and J 9 bases, with 15 bases left between them. CDR3 sequence reads: CASSDGTPRGSPLHF. The CDR3 DNA is TGTGCCAGCAGTGACGGGACCCCGAGAGGTTCACCCCTCCACTTT.

The chain recombines TRBV25-1 with TRBJ2-5; D not certain. V lost 4 bases and J lost 5, with 8 bases in between. The CDR3 loop spans 12 amino acids. The germline CDR1 and CDR2 sequences are MGHDK and SYGVNS. The CDR3 loop is CASSVSSETQYF. The CDR3 nucleotides read TGTGCCAGCAGTGTCAGTAGCGAGACCCAGTACTTC.

This rearrangement joins TRBV11-3 to TRBJ1-4; 11 bases match TRBD1. V was clipped by 5 bases and J by 9 bases; unmatched bases: 8. There are 15 residues in the CDR3. Germline V CDR1 and CDR2: SGHNT, YENEEA. The CDR3 protein is CASSPRTGGAQKLFF. The CDR3 DNA sequence: TGTGCCAGCAGCCCCCGGACAGGGGGCGCCCAAAAACTGTTTTTT.

The chain carries TRBV6-2 or TRBV6-3 and TRBJ2-5, with D tentatively TRBD1 or TRBD2 (5 bases each). The V end was cut by 2 bases, the J end by 5 bases, with 12 bases between. The CDR3 is 14 amino acids. Looked up from germline, CDR1 is MNHEY and CDR2 is SVGEGT. As DNA, the CDR3 is TGTGCCAGCAGTTACGAGAGGGGCACGGAGACCCAGTACTTC. As protein: CASSYERGTETQYF.

This rearrangement joins TRBV5-4 to TRBJ1-2; D is perhaps TRBD1 (5 bases). This CDR3 is 14 amino acids long. Germline CDR1 SGHNT, CDR2 YYREEE (reference sequence). The V end lost 4 bases, the J end lost 2 bases, and 12 bases lay between the germline ends. As DNA, the CDR3 is TGTGCCAGCAGCCCGGGACTGGCAAACTATGGCTACACCTTC. Translated: CASSPGLANYGYTF.

The sample holds a few counts of this clone. Other DNA sequences from this sample encode an identical CDR3 as well. The gene calls are TRBV15 and TRBJ1-5; tentatively, D is TRBD1 (6 bases). The CDR3 covers 18 residues. V shed 0 bases and J shed 0 bases, with 15 bases lying between them. Per germline, CDR1 LNHNV and CDR2 YYDKDF (reference sequence). CDR3 nucleotides: TGTGCCACCAGCAGAGAGTGGGGAGGGGGGAATAGCAATCAGCCCCAGCATTTT. This encodes CATSREWGGGNSNQPQHF.

Regarding this clone: Other nucleotide sequences from this sample produce the same CDR3. The chain has TRBV27 and TRBJ1-6, with D unclear. The CDR3 extends over 16 amino acids. The germline CDR1 and CDR2 sequences are MNHEY and SMNVEV (reference sequence). With 2 bases removed from V and 0 bases from J, the gap between germline ends came to 8 bases. The CDR3 loop is CASSLGRFSYNSPLHF. The CDR3 nucleotides read TGTGCCAGCAGTTTAGGACGGTTCTCCTATAATTCACCCCTCCACTTT.

The chain has TRBV5-6 and TRBJ2-1, with D tentatively TRBD1 (6 bases). Trimming took off 1 base at V and 1 base at J, with 12 bases between the two ends. The CDR3 runs 16 residues. Germline V lookup: CDR1 SGHDT, CDR2 YYEEEE. The CDR3 here is CASSLLGRGSYNEQFF. The CDR3 DNA sequence: TGTGCCAGCAGCTTGCTAGGAAGGGGGTCCTACAATGAGCAGTTCTTC.

This clone has a single count. The chain joins TRBV2 to TRBJ2-5, with D tentatively TRBD2 (7 bases). CDR1 and CDR2 (germline): SNHLY, FYNNEI. CDR3 size: 14 residues. Between the trimmed V and J ends, which lost 4 bases and 5 bases, there was a span of 14 bases. The CDR3 loop reads CASSGAGAGETQYF. The CDR3 DNA is TGTGCCAGCAGTGGTGCGGGGGCGGGCGAGACCCAGTACTTC.

The genes are TRBV19 and TRBJ1-1; no clear D gene. The V gene lost 4 bases and the J gene lost 1 base, with 7 bases spanning the gap. The CDR3 loop spans 13 amino acids. The germline CDR1 and CDR2 sequences are LNHDA and SQIVND (reference sequence). As DNA, the CDR3 is TGTGCCAGTAGTACGCAGAGGAACACTGAAGCTTTCTTT. Translated, it gives CASSTQRNTEAFF.

V is TRBV7-2 and J is TRBJ2-3; 7 bases line up with TRBD1. After removal of 4 bases from V and 0 bases from J, the junction contained 4 bases not matched to a gene. CDR3 length: 15 amino acids. Germline V lookup: CDR1 SGHTA, CDR2 FQGNSA. This chain's CDR3 is CASSSQGMSTDTQYF. CDR3 sequence (DNA): TGTGCCAGCAGCTCACAGGGGATGAGCACAGATACGCAGTATTTT. Filled out from reference TRBV7-2 and TRBJ2-3, the complete variable domain reads GAGVSQSPSNKVTEKGKDVELRCDPISGHTALYWYRQSLGQGLEFLIYFQGNSAPDKSGLPSDRFSAERTGGSVSTLTIQRTQQEDSAVYLCASSSQGMSTDTQYFGPGTRLTVL.

About this clone: The junction departs from germline at one end; a sequencing error may be responsible. The J gene is TRBJ2-1, the V gene TRBV30, with D tentatively TRBD1 or TRBD2 (5 bases each). The CDR3 extends over 14 amino acids. Germline CDR1 is GTSNPN and CDR2 is SVGIG (reference sequence). The chain's CDR3 is CAGSGGGSYNEQFF. The CDR3 nucleotides read TGTGCCGGGAGTGGGGGTGGGTCCTACAATGAGCAGTTCTTC.

V usage is TRBV4-1 and J usage is TRBJ1-1; TRBD1 aligns across 7 bases. This CDR3 has 15 amino acids. Germline CDR1 reads MGHRA; CDR2 reads YSYEKL. The V gene end was trimmed by 1 base and the J gene end by 6 bases; junction bases not matched to a gene: 8. The CDR3 region has the DNA TGCGCCAGCAGCCAAGTAGACAGGGCGACCCCTGAAGCTTTCTTT. This encodes CASSQVDRATPEAFF.

This sequence joins TRBV6-1 and TRBJ1-2, with TRBD1 matching over 9 bases. J gave up 2 bases and V 2 bases, and 6 bases lay outside the gene matches. CDR1 is MNHNS and CDR2 is SASEGT in the germline V gene. CDR3 size: 16 residues. DNA for the CDR3: TGTGCCAGCAGTGAAAACCTCGGGACAGGGAACTATGGCTACACCTTC. Encoded protein: CASSENLGTGNYGYTF.

This clone showed up just a few times. This chain connects TRBV4-2 to TRBJ2-7; D perhaps matches TRBD2 (5 bases). Germline CDR1 LGHNA, CDR2 YNFKEQ. Trimming took 1 base from V and 7 from J, leaving 8 bases between them. The CDR3 runs 12 residues. The CDR3 DNA reads TGTGCCAGCAGCCAAGGGACTGGTGAGCAGTACTTC. Amino acid sequence: CASSQGTGEQYF.

This rearrangement joins TRBV5-1 to TRBJ1-4; D is uncertain. V gave up 0 bases and J gave up 8 bases, with 11 bases separating them. The CDR3 totals 14 residues. The germline V gene has CDR1 SGHRS and CDR2 YFSETQ. CDR3 sequence (DNA): TGCGCCAGCAGCTTGGCCGGCCGGAGGGAAAAACTGTTTTTT. Encoded protein: CASSLAGRREKLFF.

Only one count was recorded for this clone. The chain combines TRBV7-2 with TRBJ1-6, with D perhaps matching TRBD1 (6 bases). Per the germline V gene, CDR1 is SGHTA and CDR2 is FQGNSA. The CDR3 is 14 residues long. The V and J ends lost 5 bases and 4 bases respectively, with 9 bases between them. In nucleotides, the CDR3 is TGTGCCAGCAGCCAGACAGGATATAATTCACCCCTCCACTTT. Encoded protein: CASSQTGYNSPLHF.

This sequence joins TRBV6-4 and TRBJ1-6; 9 bases agree with TRBD1. Germline assignment: CDR1 MRHNA and CDR2 SNTAGT. V lost 2 bases, J lost 7 bases, and 3 bases stayed unmatched. This CDR3 region has 15 residues. CDR3 DNA: TGTGCCAGCAGTGACGCCGGGACAGGGAATTCACCCCTCCACTTT. The encoded protein is CASSDAGTGNSPLHF.

This chain joins TRBV27 and TRBJ1-6; no reliable D call. The V and J ends lost 5 bases and 8 bases respectively, with 10 bases between them. The CDR3 covers 13 residues. Germline V gene lookup returns CDR1 MNHEY and CDR2 SMNVEV (reference sequence). CDR3 sequence (DNA): TGTGCCAGCAGTCCTAGACGGGATTCACCCCTCCACTTT. Translating it yields CASSPRRDSPLHF.

In this sample, this clone turned up once. This sequence joins TRBV2 and TRBJ1-1; 7 nucleotides line up with TRBD1. Germline assignment: CDR1 SNHLY and CDR2 FYNNEI. V dropped 7 bases and J dropped 5; count of bases not matched to a gene: 10. This CDR3 has 14 amino acids. The CDR3: CASTLTGLGTEAFF. In DNA, the CDR3 is TGTGCCAGCACCCTGACAGGGTTGGGGACTGAAGCTTTCTTT. Filled out from reference TRBV2 and TRBJ1-1, the complete variable domain reads EPEVTQTPSHQVTQMGQEVILRCVPISNHLYFYWYRQILGQKVEFLVSFYNNEISEKSEIFDDQFSVERPDGSNFTLKIRSTKLEDSAMYFCASTLTGLGTEAFFGQGTRLTVV.

This chain links TRBV15 with TRBJ2-5, with 9 bases aligning to TRBD1. With 7 bases clipped from V and 4 bases from J, the junction kept 10 bases outside the gene matches. The CDR3 is 15 amino acids. Germline CDR1 and CDR2: LNHNV and YYDKDF (reference sequence). The CDR3 region has the DNA TGTGCCACCACCTACCAACAGGGGGCAGGAGAGACCCAGTACTTC. This encodes CATTYQQGAGETQYF.